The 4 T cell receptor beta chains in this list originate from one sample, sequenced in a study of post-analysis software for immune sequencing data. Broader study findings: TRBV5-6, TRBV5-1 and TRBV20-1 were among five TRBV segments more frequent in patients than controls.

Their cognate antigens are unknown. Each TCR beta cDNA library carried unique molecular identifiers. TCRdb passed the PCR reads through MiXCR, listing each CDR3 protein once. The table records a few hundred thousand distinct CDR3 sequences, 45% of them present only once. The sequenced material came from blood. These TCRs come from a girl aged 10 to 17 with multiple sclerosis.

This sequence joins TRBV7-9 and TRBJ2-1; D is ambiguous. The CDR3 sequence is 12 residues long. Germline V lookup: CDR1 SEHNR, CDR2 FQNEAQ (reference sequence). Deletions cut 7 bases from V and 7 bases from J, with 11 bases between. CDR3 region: CASNPFANEQFF. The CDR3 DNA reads TGTGCCAGCAACCCTTTTGCGAATGAGCAGTTCTTC.

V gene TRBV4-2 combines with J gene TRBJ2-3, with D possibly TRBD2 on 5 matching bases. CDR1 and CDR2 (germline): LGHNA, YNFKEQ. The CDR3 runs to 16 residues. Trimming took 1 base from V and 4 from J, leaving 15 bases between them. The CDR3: CASSQAGVLSADTQYF. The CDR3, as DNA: TGTGCCAGCAGCCAAGCTGGAGTCCTTAGCGCAGATACGCAGTATTTT.

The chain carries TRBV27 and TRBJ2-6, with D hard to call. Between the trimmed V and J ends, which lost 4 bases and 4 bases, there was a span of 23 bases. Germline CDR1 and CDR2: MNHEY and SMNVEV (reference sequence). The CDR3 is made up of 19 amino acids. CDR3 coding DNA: TGTGCCAGCAGTTCTTTCATCCGGTCTCGGGTTCTCGGGGCCAACGTCCTGACTTTC. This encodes CASSSFIRSRVLGANVLTF.

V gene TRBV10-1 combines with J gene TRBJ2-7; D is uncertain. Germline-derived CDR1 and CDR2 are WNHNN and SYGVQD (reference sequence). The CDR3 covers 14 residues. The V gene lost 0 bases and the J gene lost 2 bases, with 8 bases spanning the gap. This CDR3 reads CASSESSKAYEQYF. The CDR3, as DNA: TGCGCCAGCAGTGAGTCTTCCAAAGCCTACGAGCAGTACTTC.